Shown below are 8 T cell receptor beta chains from a single sample sequenced in a study of cytomegalovirus exposure and HLA in healthy donors. PCR involved 60 Vbeta and 13 Jbeta primers. Sequenced by immunoSEQ multiplex PCR; TCRdb stores in-frame clones only, minus some. In the table there are roughly 130,000 clones, about three quarters of which are singletons. The material sequenced was PBMCs. Receptor source: a man aged 40-55 years in good health and CMV-seropositive.

J is TRBJ1-1 and V is TRBV5-1; TRBD1 agrees at 7 bases. V was clipped by 4 bases and J by 1 base; unmatched bases: 10. This CDR3 contains 16 residues. The V gene's germline CDR1 is SGHRS and CDR2 YFSETQ. The CDR3 DNA reads as TGCGCCAGCAGCAGACTACAGGGGCTAAAGAACACTGAAGCTTTCTTT. Its translation: CASSRLQGLKNTEAFF.

This clone was counted a few times. The CDR3: CASSFDRDYGYTF. CDR3 sequence (DNA): TGTGCCAGCAGCTTTGACAGGGACTATGGCTACACCTTC. This chain links TRBV5-4 with TRBJ1-2; TRBD1 matches 7 bases. Germline CDR1 and CDR2: SGHNT and YYREEE (reference sequence). The V and J ends lost 2 bases and 3 bases, in that order; junction bases with no gene match: 1. The CDR3 totals 13 residues. Full variable domain (missing parts from reference TRBV5-4 and TRBJ1-2): ETGVTQSPTHLIKTRGQQVTLRCSSQSGHNTVSWYQQALGQGPQFIFQYYREEENGRGNFPPRFSGLQFPNYSSELNVNALELDDSALYLCASSFDRDYGYTFGSGTRLTVV.

The chain carries TRBV11-2 and TRBJ2-7, with TRBD2 matching over 7 bases. With 5 bases clipped from V and 3 bases from J, the junction kept 4 bases outside the gene matches. Germline V gene sequence: CDR1 SGHAT, CDR2 FQNNGV. The CDR3 is 13 residues long. The CDR3 is CASSRDYDYEQYF. The CDR3 DNA is TGTGCCAGCAGCCGGGACTACGACTACGAGCAGTACTTC.

This clone has a single count. The J gene is TRBJ1-2, the V gene TRBV15, with TRBD1 matching over 7 bases. CDR1 is LNHNV, CDR2 YYDKDF, per germline (reference sequence). With 1 base clipped from V and 13 bases from J, the junction kept 12 bases outside the gene matches. The CDR3 sequence is 14 residues long. The CDR3 DNA sequence: TGTGCCACCAGCAGAGGGGAGGAGACAGGGTTCCTCACCTTC. Its protein product is CATSRGEETGFLTF.

The V call is TRBV10-2, the J call TRBJ1-1; D remains ambiguous. The CDR3 sequence is 14 residues long. The V and J ends lost 1 base and 3 bases respectively, with 9 bases between them. CDR1 and CDR2 (germline): WSHSY, SAAADI. This CDR3 reads CASSEYPTDTEAFF. The CDR3 DNA reads TGCGCCAGCAGTGAGTACCCTACAGACACTGAAGCTTTCTTT.

The chain couples TRBV21-1 to TRBJ2-1; the table's D gene call, TRBD1, was not cross checked with the DNA. TRBV21-1 is a listed pseudogene. There are 19 residues in the CDR3. CDR3 nucleotide sequence: TGTGCCAGCAGCAAAGCCGCGGAACAGGGGACCAGCTCCTACAATGAGCAGTTCTTC. This translates into CASSKAAEQGTSSYNEQFF.

This clone has a handful of counts. The V call is TRBV6-1, the J call TRBJ2-3, with 7 nucleotides matching TRBD2. Germline CDR1 reads MNHNS; CDR2 reads SASEGT. The CDR3 is 16 amino acids. The J segment lost 2 bases and the V segment lost 0 bases, leaving 5 bases of the junction unmatched. The CDR3 DNA reads TGTGCCAGCAGTGAAGCTCCTAGCGGACTCACAGATACGCAGTATTTT. Translated, it gives CASSEAPSGLTDTQYF.

A word on this clone: The junction differs from germline at one of its ends, possibly a read error. This rearrangement joins TRBV7-2 to TRBJ2-4; D is possibly TRBD1 (6 bases). The CDR3 is made up of 13 amino acids. The germline CDR1 and CDR2 sequences are SGHTA and FQGNSA. The CDR3 loop reads CASTLQGGNIQYF. For the CDR3, the DNA is TGTGCCAGCACCTTACAAGGGGGAAACATTCAGTACTTC.